These T cell receptor beta chains were read from a single sample in a study of T-cell memory formation after mild COVID-19. TCRdb reprocessed the 5' RACE reads with MiXCR, giving one entry per CDR3 protein. The sample lists more than 150,000 distinct CDR3 sequences; roughly 18% were seen once. Sequencing was performed on PBMCs or a T cell subset sorted from them (not recorded which). All receptors derive from a man between 18 and 35 years old who had mild COVID-19 (a few samples of this study predate the infection). Cell type and time point are not known. Each CDR3 is given with its conserved first and last residue. Each record gives: D gene, V gene, clone size, J gene, CDR3 DNA, CDR3 protein. The D gene is left open where the match is weak. Rows give clone size only sometimes, using once, few, many, or a class for an expanded clone.

.	TRBV6-2/TRBV6-3	few	TRBJ1-1	TGTGCCAGCAGTTTCCGAGGGGGGGTAAGGACTGAAGCTTTCTTT	CASSFRGGVRTEAFF
.	TRBV19	.	TRBJ2-2	TGTGCCATTAATCCGGGGTCCGGGGAGCTGTTTTTT	CAINPGSGELFF
TRBD1	TRBV29-1	.	TRBJ2-5	TGCAGCGTAGAGACAGGGGGCACCGAGACCCAGTACTTC	CSVETGGTETQYF
TRBD1	TRBV5-1	few	TRBJ1-1	TGCGCCAGCAGATCCGGGACAGGGTACACTGAAGCTTTCTTT	CASRSGTGYTEAFF
.	TRBV11-2	few	TRBJ1-4	TGTGCCAGCAGCTTAGTTGCTAGGGCTTTTGGGGAAAAACTGTTTTTT	CASSLVARAFGEKLFF
.	TRBV27	.	TRBJ1-1	TGTGCCAGCAGTTTATATGGGTGGGGGATGAACACTGAAGCTTTCTTT	CASSLYGWGMNTEAFF
.	TRBV5-1	many	TRBJ1-3	TGCGCCAGCAGCTTGGGGATTACCTCTGGAAACACCATATATTTT	CASSLGITSGNTIYF
.	TRBV29-1	.	TRBJ2-5	TGCAGCGCCGCCGGAGGGACAGAGACCCAGTACTTC	CSAAGGTETQYF
TRBD1	TRBV12-3/TRBV12-4	.	TRBJ1-3	TGTGCCAGCAGTTGGGCGACAGGGATTGGAAACACCATATATTTT	CASSWATGIGNTIYF
.	TRBV7-8	.	TRBJ2-7	TGTGCCAGCAGCTTCGAGCGGATTACCTACGAGCAGTACTTC	CASSFERITYEQYF
.	TRBV7-2	.	TRBJ1-5	TGTGCCAGCAGCTTATACGGGGGCAATCAGCCCCAGCATTTT	CASSLYGGNQPQHF
.	TRBV18	few	TRBJ1-1	TGTGCCAGCTCACCAAGGTCACAGCGGAACACTGAAGCTTTCTTT	CASSPRSQRNTEAFF
.	TRBV7-2	few	TRBJ1-5	TGTGCCAGCAGCCCCGCGGGACATCAGCCCCAGCATTTT	CASSPAGHQPQHF
.	TRBV12-3/TRBV12-4	.	TRBJ1-1	TGTGCCAGCAGCCCCCGGGCCACTGAAGCTTTCTTT	CASSPRATEAFF
TRBD2	TRBV5-1	few	TRBJ2-7	TGCGCCAGCAGCTTGGCCGCTAGCGGATACGAGCAGTACTTC	CASSLAASGYEQYF
.	TRBV15	.	TRBJ2-1	TGTGCCACCAGCAGAGATCGTCTCTCCTACAATGAGCAGTTCTTC	CATSRDRLSYNEQFF
TRBD2	TRBV7-2	few	TRBJ2-1	TGTGCCAGCAGCTCCGGGACTAGTCCCTACAATGAGCAGTTCTTC	CASSSGTSPYNEQFF
.	TRBV5-1	few	TRBJ2-7	TGCGCCAGCAGCCTCCACTTCGGGACCACCCCAACCTACGAGCAGTACTTC	CASSLHFGTTPTYEQYF
.	TRBV5-1	.	TRBJ2-3	TGCGCCAGCAGCTTAGTCGGATTCGCCACAGATACGCAGTATTTT	CASSLVGFATDTQYF
TRBD2	TRBV7-3	many	TRBJ2-3	TGTGCCAGCAGCCTGAGACTAGCGGGTGGTGATACGCAGTATTTT	CASSLRLAGGDTQYF
.	TRBV15	many	TRBJ2-1	TGTGCCACCAGCAGAGATCGGTATGAGCAGTTCTTC	CATSRDRYEQFF
TRBD2	TRBV4-1	.	TRBJ2-3	TGCGCCAGCAGCCAGAGGACTAGCGGGGTGGGGATAGATACGCAGTATTTT	CASSQRTSGVGIDTQYF
TRBD2	TRBV7-9	few	TRBJ2-3	TGTGCCAGCGATAGCGGGAGCACAGATACGCAGTATTTT	CASDSGSTDTQYF
TRBD1	TRBV20-1	.	TRBJ1-1	TGCAGTGTAGGGGAAGACAGGGGAAACACTGAAGCTTTCTTT	CSVGEDRGNTEAFF
.	TRBV6-5	.	TRBJ1-2	TGTGCCAGCAGAGATCCAGGGTCGGGCTACACCTTC	CASRDPGSGYTF
TRBD1	TRBV12-5	few	TRBJ1-1	TGTGCTAGTGGCCTCCTGACAGGGGCCACTGAAGCTTTCTTT	CASGLLTGATEAFF
.	TRBV7-9	many	TRBJ1-6	TGTGCCAGCAGCTTAGACTATAATTCACCCCTCCACTTT	CASSLDYNSPLHF
.	TRBV7-2	.	TRBJ1-6	TGTGCCAGCAGCTTGACAGACGAGATGCCCCTCCACTTT	CASSLTDEMPLHF
.	TRBV9	few	TRBJ2-2	TGTGCCAGCAGCGTACGAGACCCCGGGGAGCTGTTTTTT	CASSVRDPGELFF
.	TRBV6-2/TRBV6-3	.	TRBJ1-1	TGTGCCAGCAGTTACTCGGTGGGAACGGCCTGGGGCCCGAACACTGAAGCTTTCTTT	CASSYSVGTAWGPNTEAFF
.	TRBV20-1	.	TRBJ1-6	TGCAGTGCTAGAGAGGCGGGGGCTGGGAATTCACCCCTCCACTTT	CSAREAGAGNSPLHF
TRBD1	TRBV12-3/TRBV12-4	few	TRBJ1-2	TGTGCCAGCAGCGAACCCCAGGGGGCTCATGGCTACACCTTC	CASSEPQGAHGYTF
.	TRBV24-1	.	TRBJ2-1	TGTGCCACCAGTGATTGGCGTCAGGGGCAGAATGAGCAGTTCTTC	CATSDWRQGQNEQFF
.	TRBV30	few	TRBJ1-4	TGTGCCTGGAGTGCCGCCCCGTATGAAAAACTGTTTTTT	CAWSAAPYEKLFF
.	TRBV5-1	few	TRBJ2-6	TGCGCCAGCAGCTTACAGGCTGGGGCCAACGTCCTGACTTTC	CASSLQAGANVLTF
.	TRBV7-2	few	TRBJ1-2	TGTGCCAGCAGCCCTGGGCAAGGGTCACAGTATGGCTACACCTTC	CASSPGQGSQYGYTF
.	TRBV4-3	few	TRBJ1-2	TGCGCCAGCAGCCAAGATACGCCAGAAAGATTATATGGCTACACCTTC	CASSQDTPERLYGYTF
.	TRBV25-1	.	TRBJ2-3	TGTGCCAGCAGTGGCGCTTGGGGTTACACAGATACGCAGTATTTT	CASSGAWGYTDTQYF
TRBD1	TRBV28	few	TRBJ1-2	TGTGCCAGCAGTGGGACAGTCGGAGCTGGCTACACCTTC	CASSGTVGAGYTF
.	TRBV5-1	once	TRBJ2-7	TGCGCCAGCACCGTACAACCCAGTGATTCCGAGCAGTACTTC	CASTVQPSDSEQYF
TRBD1	TRBV10-3	.	TRBJ2-1	TGTGCCATCAGTGACTCGACAGGGGAACCTGAGCAGTTATTC	CAISDSTGEPEQLF
.	TRBV7-2	few	TRBJ2-5	TGTGCCAGCAGCTTAGCGTCCTACCGTGGAGAGACCCAGTACTTC	CASSLASYRGETQYF
.	TRBV7-2	.	TRBJ1-5	TGTGCCAGCAGAGGACAAAGCAATCAGCCCCAGCATTTT	CASRGQSNQPQHF
.	TRBV4-1	.	TRBJ2-3	TGCGCCAGCAGCCGACACGGGGACAACACAGATACGCAGTATTTT	CASSRHGDNTDTQYF
.	TRBV6-5	.	TRBJ2-5	TGTGCCAGCAGTTACTCCTACTACCAAGAGACCCAGTACTTC	CASSYSYYQETQYF
.	TRBV12-3/TRBV12-4	.	TRBJ1-1	TGTGCCAGCAGTTTCGGTCAAATAGGGGACACTGAAGCTTTCTTT	CASSFGQIGDTEAFF
.	TRBV2	few	TRBJ1-5	TGTGCCAGCTCCCCGAGGGAGGGTCAGCCCCAGCATTTT	CASSPREGQPQHF
.	TRBV10-3	few	TRBJ2-3	TGTGCCATCAGTGAGTCGTGGCAGGATACGCAGTATTTT	CAISESWQDTQYF
.	TRBV7-9	.	TRBJ1-1	TGTGCCAGCAGGGGACACCTTGAAGCTTTCTTT	CASRGHLEAFF
.	TRBV15	few	TRBJ1-5	TGTGCCACCAGCAGGACACTCGGCAATCAGCCCCAGCATTTT	CATSRTLGNQPQHF